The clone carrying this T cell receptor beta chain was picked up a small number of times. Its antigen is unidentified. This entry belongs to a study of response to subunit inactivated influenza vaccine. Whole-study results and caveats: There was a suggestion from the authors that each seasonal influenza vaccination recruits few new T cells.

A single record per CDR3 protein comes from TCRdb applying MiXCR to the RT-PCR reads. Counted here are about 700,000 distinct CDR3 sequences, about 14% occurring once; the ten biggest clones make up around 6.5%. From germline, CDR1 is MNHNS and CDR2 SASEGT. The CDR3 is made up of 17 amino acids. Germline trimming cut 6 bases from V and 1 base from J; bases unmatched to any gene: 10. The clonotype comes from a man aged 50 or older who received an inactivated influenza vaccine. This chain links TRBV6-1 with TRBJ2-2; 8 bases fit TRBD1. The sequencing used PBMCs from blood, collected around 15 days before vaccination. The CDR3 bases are TGTGCCAGCAGCCCCATTGCCGGGACAGGGAACACCGGGGAGCTGTTTTTT. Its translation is CASSPIAGTGNTGELFF.